The 5 T cell receptor beta chains below were found in one sample sequenced in a study of blood T cell repertoires in COVID-19. The protocol was immunoSEQ multiplex PCR, while the TCRdb copy is restricted to in-frame clones and leaves out a portion. Here the sample spans roughly 230,000 clones, about 83% being singletons. The sequenced material came from peripheral blood. These receptors were obtained from a human donor in a cohort sampled during active COVID-19.

The chain employs TRBV9 and TRBJ1-4, with TRBD1 as a possible D gene (6 bases). The CDR3 length is 14 residues. Germline assignment: CDR1 SGDLS and CDR2 YYNGEE. Trimming pared 4 bases from V and 7 bases from J, leaving 14 bases between. CDR3: CASSHTGRGEKLFF. The CDR3 DNA follows: TGTGCCAGCAGCCACACAGGGCGAGGTGAAAAACTGTTTTTT. Complete variable domain (other parts from reference TRBV9 and TRBJ1-4): DSGVTQTPKHLITATGQRVTLRCSPRSGDLSVYWYQQSLDQGLQFLIQYYNGEERAKGNILERFSAQQFPDLHSELNLSSLELGDSALYFCASSHTGRGEKLFFGSGTQLSVL.

The chain combines TRBV9 with TRBJ1-5, with 9 bases lining up with TRBD1. The CDR3 is 15 amino acids. Trimming took 3 bases from V and 6 from J; bases not matched to a gene: 7. Germline CDR1 is SGDLS and CDR2 is YYNGEE. The DNA of the CDR3 is TGTGCCAGCAGCGCCGGACAGGGGCGTAGTCAGCCCCAGCATTTT. It encodes CASSAGQGRSQPQHF. The full variable domain, completed using reference TRBV9 and TRBJ1-5, is DSGVTQTPKHLITATGQRVTLRCSPRSGDLSVYWYQQSLDQGLQFLIQYYNGEERAKGNILERFSAQQFPDLHSELNLSSLELGDSALYFCASSAGQGRSQPQHFGDGTRLSIL.

The chain employs TRBV14 and TRBJ2-1, with TRBD1 identical over 8 bases. Germline-derived CDR1 and CDR2 are SGHDN and FVKESK. The CDR3 has 16 amino acids. Trimming removed 4 bases from V and 1 base from J; junction bases left unmatched: 6. CDR3 DNA: TGTGCCAGCAGCCCACTTGACAGGGGATCCTACAATGAGCAGTTCTTC. Its protein product is CASSPLDRGSYNEQFF.

In this sample, this clone turned up a few times. This CDR3 is CASSLEDRGRGGYTF. CDR3 sequence (DNA): TGCGCCAGCAGCTTGGAGGACAGGGGACGTGGGGGCTACACCTTC. V is TRBV5-1 and J is TRBJ1-2, with 9 nucleotides matching TRBD1. The germline V gene has CDR1 SGHRS and CDR2 YFSETQ. The CDR3 is 15 amino acids. J was trimmed by 8 bases and V by 0 bases; bases with no gene match: 8.

This clone occurred a few times. The chain links TRBV27 to TRBJ2-3, with D maybe TRBD2 (5 bases). With 8 bases removed from V and 6 bases from J, the gap between germline ends came to 9 bases. Germline-derived CDR1 and CDR2 are MNHEY and SMNVEV (reference sequence). This CDR3 spans 11 amino acids. CDR3 nucleotide sequence: TGTGCCAGCGGGTGGGAGGATACGCAGTATTTT. Its protein is CASGWEDTQYF.